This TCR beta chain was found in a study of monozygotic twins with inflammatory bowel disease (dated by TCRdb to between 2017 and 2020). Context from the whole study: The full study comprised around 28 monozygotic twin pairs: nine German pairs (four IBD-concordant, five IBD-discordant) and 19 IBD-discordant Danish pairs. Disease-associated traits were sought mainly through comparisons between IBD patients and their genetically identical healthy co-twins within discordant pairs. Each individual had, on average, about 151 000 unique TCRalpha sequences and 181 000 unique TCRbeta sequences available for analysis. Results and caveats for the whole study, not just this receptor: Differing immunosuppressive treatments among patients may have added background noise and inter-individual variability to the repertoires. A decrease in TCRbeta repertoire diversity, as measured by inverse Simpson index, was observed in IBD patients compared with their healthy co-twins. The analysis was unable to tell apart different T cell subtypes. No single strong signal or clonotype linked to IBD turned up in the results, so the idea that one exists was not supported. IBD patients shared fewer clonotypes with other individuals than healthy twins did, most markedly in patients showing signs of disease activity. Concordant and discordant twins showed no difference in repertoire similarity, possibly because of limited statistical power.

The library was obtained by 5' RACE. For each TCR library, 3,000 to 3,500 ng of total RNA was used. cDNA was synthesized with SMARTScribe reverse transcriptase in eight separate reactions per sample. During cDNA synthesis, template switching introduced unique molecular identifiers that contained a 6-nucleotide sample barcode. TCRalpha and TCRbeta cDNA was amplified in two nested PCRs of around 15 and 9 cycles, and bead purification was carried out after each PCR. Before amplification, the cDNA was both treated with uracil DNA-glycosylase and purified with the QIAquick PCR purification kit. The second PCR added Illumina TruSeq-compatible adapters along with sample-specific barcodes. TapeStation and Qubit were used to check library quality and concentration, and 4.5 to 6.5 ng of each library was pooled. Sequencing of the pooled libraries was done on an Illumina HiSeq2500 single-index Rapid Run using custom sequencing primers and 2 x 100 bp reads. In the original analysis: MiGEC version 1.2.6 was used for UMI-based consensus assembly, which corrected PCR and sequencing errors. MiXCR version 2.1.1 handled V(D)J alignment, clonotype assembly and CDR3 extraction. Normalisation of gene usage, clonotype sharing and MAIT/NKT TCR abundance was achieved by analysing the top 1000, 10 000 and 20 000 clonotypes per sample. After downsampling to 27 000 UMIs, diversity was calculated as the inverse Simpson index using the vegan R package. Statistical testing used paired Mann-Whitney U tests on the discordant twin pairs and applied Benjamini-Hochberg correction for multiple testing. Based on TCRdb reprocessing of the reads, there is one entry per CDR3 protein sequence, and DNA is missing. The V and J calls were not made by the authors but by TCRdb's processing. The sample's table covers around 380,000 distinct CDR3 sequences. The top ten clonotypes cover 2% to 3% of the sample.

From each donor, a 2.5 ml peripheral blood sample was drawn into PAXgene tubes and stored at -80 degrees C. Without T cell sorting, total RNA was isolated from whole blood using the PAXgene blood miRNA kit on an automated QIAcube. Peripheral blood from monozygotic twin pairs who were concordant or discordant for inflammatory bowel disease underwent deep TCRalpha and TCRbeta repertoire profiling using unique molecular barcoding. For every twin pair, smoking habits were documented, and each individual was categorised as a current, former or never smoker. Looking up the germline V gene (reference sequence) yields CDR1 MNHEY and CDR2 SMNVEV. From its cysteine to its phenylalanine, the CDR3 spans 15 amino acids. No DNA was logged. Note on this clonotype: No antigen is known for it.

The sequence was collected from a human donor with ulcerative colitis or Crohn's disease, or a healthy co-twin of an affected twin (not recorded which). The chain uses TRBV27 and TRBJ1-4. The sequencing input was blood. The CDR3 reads CASTDSAQVNEKLFF.